The present T cell receptor (beta chain) was sequenced within a study of blood T cell repertoires in COVID-19. Overall study: COVID-19 samples from acute and convalescent phases originated in the United States, Italy and Spain. Sources were T cells, B-cell-depleted T cells, or PBMCs; the material itself was cDNA or gDNA.

In the original analysis: Estimation of nucleated cell counts was performed using reference gene primer amplification. Repertoires were generated with immunoSEQ multiplex PCR, while TCRdb's copy carries only in-frame clones and drops some. For V, J and clone size, that table is used; D and trimming come from the DNA. The profile covers roughly 150,000 clones, with approximately 90% appearing a single time and 9.5% to 12% taken by the ten largest. Germline lookup yields CDR1 MNHEY and CDR2 SVGAGI. This CDR3 region has 13 residues. Trimming took off 7 bases at V and 2 bases at J, with 11 bases between the two ends.

The source material was peripheral blood. The gene calls are TRBV6-5 and TRBJ1-2; maybe TRBD1 (5 bases). The sequence was collected from a woman older than 75 with acute or convalescent COVID-19. CDR3 amino acids: CASTKSGNYGYTF. DNA for the CDR3: TGTGCCAGCACCAAGTCAGGGAACTATGGCTACACCTTC.